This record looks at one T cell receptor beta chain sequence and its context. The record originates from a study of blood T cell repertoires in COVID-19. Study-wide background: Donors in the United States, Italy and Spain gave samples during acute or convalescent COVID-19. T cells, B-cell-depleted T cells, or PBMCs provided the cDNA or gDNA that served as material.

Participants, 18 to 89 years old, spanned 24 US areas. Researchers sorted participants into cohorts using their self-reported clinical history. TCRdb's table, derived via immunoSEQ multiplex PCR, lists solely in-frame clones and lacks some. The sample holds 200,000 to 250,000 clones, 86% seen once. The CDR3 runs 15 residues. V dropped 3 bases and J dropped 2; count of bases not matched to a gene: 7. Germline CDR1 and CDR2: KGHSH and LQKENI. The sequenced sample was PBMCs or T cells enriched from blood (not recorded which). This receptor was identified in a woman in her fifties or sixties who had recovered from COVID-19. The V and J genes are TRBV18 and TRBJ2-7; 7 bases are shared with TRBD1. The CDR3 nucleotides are TGTGCCAGCTCACCCGGACAGGACCCTCCCTACGAGCAGTACTTC. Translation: CASSPGQDPPYEQYF.